The sequence of this T cell receptor (beta chain) was determined in a study of cytomegalovirus exposure and HLA in healthy donors. This clone has only one observation. No antigen is known for it. Only in-frame clones appear in the TCRdb table, and some are missing; sequencing was by immunoSEQ multiplex PCR. The table records 100,000 to 150,000 clones, roughly 89% of them present only once. General observations from the study: The authors enumerated some 170 TCR beta chains as linked to cytomegalovirus. First-cohort TCR clusters tended to co-occur in the roughly 120 validation repertoires, a later analysis found.

Germline CDR1 SGHDN, CDR2 FVKESK. The CDR3 has 14 amino acids. V shed 1 base, J shed 4 bases, and the junction held 4 bases outside the gene matches. The chain carries TRBV14 and TRBJ2-7, with 7 bases identical to TRBD1. The clonotype originates from a woman younger than 35 in good health and CMV-seronegative. The sample comprised PBMCs. The CDR3 here is CASSQGSGGYEQYF. The CDR3 DNA sequence: TGTGCCAGCAGCCAAGGGTCAGGGGGTTACGAGCAGTACTTC.